Listed here are 25 T cell receptor beta chains from one sample, sequenced in a study of blood T cell repertoires in COVID-19. The repertoire was sequenced with immunoSEQ multiplex PCR; TCRdb's copy has only in-frame clones and lacks some. The sample lists 340,000 or so clones, over 75% occurring once. Sequenced input: peripheral blood. The receptors shown here come from a man aged 45-60 years with active or convalescent COVID-19.

In DNA form, the CDR3 reads TGTGCCAGCAGCGTAGGGGGACAGGGGGGTTCACCCCTCCACTTT. Encoded protein: CASSVGGQGGSPLHF. The gene calls are TRBV9 and TRBJ1-6, with 11 bases matching TRBD1. V gave up 0 bases and J gave up 9 bases; unmatched junction bases: 2. CDR3 length: 15 residues. Germline V gene lookup returns CDR1 SGDLS and CDR2 YYNGEE.

The chain combines TRBV2 with TRBJ1-6; the D gene is possibly TRBD1 (5 bases). Germline CDR1 reads SNHLY; CDR2 reads FYNNEI. V was trimmed by 5 bases and J by 0 bases, leaving 8 bases between them. The CDR3 runs 15 residues. CDR3 sequence (DNA): TGTGCCAGCAGTCTTCAGGGCTCCTATAATTCACCCCTCCACTTT. As protein: CASSLQGSYNSPLHF.

The V and J genes are TRBV9 and TRBJ2-1; tentatively, D is TRBD2 (5 bases). The CDR3 totals 15 residues. CDR1 SGDLS and CDR2 YYNGEE come from the germline V gene. V lost 0 bases to trimming and J lost 0 bases, with 7 bases between them. The CDR3 DNA follows: TGTGCCAGCAGCGTAGTTGCGGGCTCCTACAATGAGCAGTTCTTC. As protein: CASSVVAGSYNEQFF.

For this clone: This same CDR3 is encoded by further DNA sequences in the sample. The CDR3, as DNA: TGTGCCAGCAGCCGACAGCAAGAGACCCAGTACTTC. As protein: CASSRQQETQYF. The rearrangement uses TRBV7-9 and TRBJ2-5; perhaps TRBD1 as D (5 bases). The CDR3 has 12 amino acids. V shed 5 bases and J shed 2 bases, with 6 bases lying between them. CDR1 SEHNR and CDR2 FQNEAQ come from the germline V gene (reference sequence). Full variable domain (outside the CDR3, taken from reference TRBV7-9 and TRBJ2-5): DTGVSQNPRHKITKRGQNVTFRCDPISEHNRLYWYRQTLGQGPEFLTYFQNEAQLEKSRLLSDRFSAERPKGSFSTLEIQRTEQGDSAMYLCASSRQQETQYFGPGTRLLVL.

There are a few counts of this clone. The chain links TRBV18 to TRBJ1-3; tentative D call: TRBD1 (6 bases). Trimming took 6 bases from V and 2 from J, leaving 17 bases between them. Per the germline V gene, CDR1 is KGHSH and CDR2 is LQKENI. This CDR3 region has 16 residues. In DNA, the CDR3 is TGTGCCAGCTCGCCTACGATGGGGGCAACTGGAAACACCATATATTTT. This encodes CASSPTMGATGNTIYF.

The chain recombines TRBV28 with TRBJ2-7; 7 bases align to TRBD2. V was pared by 5 bases and J by 4 bases, with 8 bases of the junction left unmatched. CDR1 and CDR2 from the germline V gene are MDHEN and SYDVKM. This CDR3 spans 14 amino acids. The CDR3 reads CASSSLPGGYEQYF. In DNA form, the CDR3 reads TGTGCCAGCAGTAGTCTGCCGGGGGGATACGAGCAGTACTTC.

The chain joins TRBV5-1 to TRBJ2-1, with D possibly matching TRBD2 (5 bases). Germline V gene lookup returns CDR1 SGHRS and CDR2 YFSETQ. Trimming stripped 1 base from V and 1 base from J, with 15 bases between. The CDR3 totals 17 residues. DNA of the CDR3: TGCGCCAGCAGCTTGAGAGGGCCCGCGACATCCTACAATGAGCAGTTCTTC. As protein: CASSLRGPATSYNEQFF.

This clone was detected once. The chain recombines TRBV7-8 with TRBJ1-2, with TRBD1 as a possible D gene (6 bases). This CDR3 spans 14 amino acids. The germline V gene has CDR1 SGHVS and CDR2 FQNEAQ. V lost 0 bases to trimming and J lost 4 bases, with 9 bases between them. CDR3 nucleotides: TGTGCCAGCAGCTTAGCGGTACAGGGCTATGGCTACACCTTC. Residues: CASSLAVQGYGYTF.

The V call is TRBV3-1 (or the pseudogene TRBV3-2), the J call TRBJ1-4; D is undetermined. The CDR3 consists of 15 residues. V was pared by 1 base and J by 5 bases, with 11 bases between. Germline values: CDR1 LGHDT, CDR2 YNNKEL (reference sequence). The CDR3 DNA sequence: TGTGCCAGCAGCCAAGGGTATAGCGCCAATGAAAAACTGTTTTTT. It translates to CASSQGYSANEKLFF.

V gene TRBV19 combines with J gene TRBJ1-4, with D unclear. The CDR3 is made up of 16 amino acids. In germline, CDR1 is LNHDA, CDR2 SQIVND (reference sequence). Trimming took 5 bases from V and 5 from J, leaving 18 bases between them. The CDR3 bases are TGTGCCAGTAGTCTATCAACTTGGACTCAAAATGAAAAACTGTTTTTT. Its translation: CASSLSTWTQNEKLFF.

The gene calls are TRBV6-5 and TRBJ2-7, with D tentatively TRBD2 (6 bases). Germline values: CDR1 MNHEY, CDR2 SVGAGI. The CDR3 is 12 amino acids. V lost 6 bases to trimming and J lost 2 bases, with 8 bases between them. Written as DNA, the CDR3 is TGTGCCAGCAGCCGGGGGACCTACGAGCAGTACTTC. Translated, it gives CASSRGTYEQYF.

The chain is built from TRBV10-3 and TRBJ2-2; D gene uncertain. Germline assignment: CDR1 ENHRY and CDR2 SYGVKD. V lost 10 bases and J 6 bases, leaving 12 bases between the germline ends. The length of the CDR3 is 12 residues. The CDR3 DNA follows: TGTGCCACCGGCGGTGGATCCGGGGAGCTGTTTTTT. Its translation is CATGGGSGELFF.

The J gene is TRBJ2-1, the V gene TRBV6-2 or TRBV6-3; 8 bases align to TRBD2. Germline values: CDR1 MNHEY, CDR2 SVGEGT. J was trimmed by 9 bases and V by 5 bases; bases with no gene match: 6. The length of the CDR3 is 13 residues. The CDR3, as DNA: TGTGCCAGCAGTGTCGGGGGGGACTTTGAGCAGTTCTTC. It yields the protein CASSVGGDFEQFF.

This clone was picked up one time. The J gene is TRBJ1-2, the V gene TRBV5-8; TRBD1 agrees at 7 bases. The CDR3 spans 13 residues. The junction had 6 bases not matched to a gene; V was cut back by 4 bases and J by 6 bases. Germline loops: CDR1 SGHTS, CDR2 YDEGEE. CDR3 residues: CASSTDRVHGYTF. CDR3 nucleotides: TGTGCCAGCAGCACTGACAGGGTACATGGCTACACCTTC.

The chain is built from TRBV19 and TRBJ2-5; possible D gene TRBD1, 6 bases. Germline values: CDR1 LNHDA, CDR2 SQIVND (reference sequence). The CDR3 extends over 14 amino acids. V lost 3 bases, J lost 4 bases, and 12 bases lay in between. CDR3 nucleotide sequence: TGTGCCAGTAGTATCGGAAACAGGGTAGAGACCCAGTACTTC. Amino acid sequence: CASSIGNRVETQYF. The whole variable domain, remainder taken from reference TRBV19 and TRBJ2-5, is DGGITQSPKYLFRKEGQNVTLSCEQNLNHDAMYWYRQDPGQGLRLIYYSQIVNDFQKGDIAEGYSVSREKKESFPLTVTSAQKNPTAFYLCASSIGNRVETQYFGPGTRLLVL.

Here the CDR3 reads CASIGTRGYNEQFF. CDR3 coding DNA: TGCGCCAGCATCGGGACAAGGGGTTACAATGAGCAGTTCTTC. The V gene is TRBV5-1, the J gene TRBJ2-1, with TRBD1 as a possible D gene (6 bases). This CDR3 region has 14 residues. The germline V gene has CDR1 SGHRS and CDR2 YFSETQ. The V end was cut by 6 bases, the J end by 4 bases, with 14 bases between.

The chain joins TRBV6-6 to TRBJ2-5, with a tentative D call TRBD1 (6 bases). Germline CDR1 reads MNHNY; CDR2 reads SVGAGI (reference sequence). The CDR3 is 15 amino acids. Trimming pared 5 bases from V and 1 base from J, leaving 14 bases between. As DNA, the CDR3 is TGTGCCAGCAGTCGCCAGGGGCTCCTCCAAGAGACCCAGTACTTC. It translates to CASSRQGLLQETQYF.

This chain joins TRBV4-1 and TRBJ1-6; 7 nucleotides line up with TRBD1. With 5 bases clipped from V and 6 bases from J, the junction kept 7 bases outside the gene matches. CDR1 and CDR2 from the germline V gene are MGHRA and YSYEKL. This CDR3 comprises 15 residues. The CDR3 DNA is TGCGCCAGCAGCACTCGGGACAGTCTTAATTCACCCCTCCACTTT. This translates into CASSTRDSLNSPLHF.

Of note for this clone: A much larger clone is a single base away; this may be a read error. The chain has TRBV7-8 and TRBJ1-1, with D possibly being TRBD1 (6 bases). The CDR3 is made up of 13 amino acids. Looked up from germline, CDR1 is SGHVS and CDR2 is FQNEAQ. V gave up 5 bases and J gave up 1 base, with 8 bases separating them. In DNA, the CDR3 is TGTGCCAGCAGCGAACAGGGGAACACTGAAGCTTTCTTT. As protein: CASSEQGNTEAFF.

The J gene is TRBJ1-4, the V gene TRBV2; 7 nucleotides line up with TRBD1. J gave up 8 bases and V 6 bases, and 12 bases lay outside the gene matches. Germline loops: CDR1 SNHLY, CDR2 FYNNEI. The CDR3 runs to 15 residues. CDR3 amino acids: CASSDRESRGEKLFF. Written as DNA, the CDR3 is TGTGCCAGCAGCGACAGGGAGTCAAGGGGGGAAAAACTGTTTTTT. The variable domain in full, with the rest retrieved from reference TRBV2 and TRBJ1-4, is EPEVTQTPSHQVTQMGQEVILRCVPISNHLYFYWYRQILGQKVEFLVSFYNNEISEKSEIFDDQFSVERPDGSNFTLKIRSTKLEDSAMYFCASSDRESRGEKLFFGSGTQLSVL.

The rearrangement links TRBV28 to TRBJ1-5, with 9 bases aligning to TRBD1. Trimming at V came to 8 bases and at J to 6 bases, leaving 5 bases not matched to a gene. The CDR3 runs to 13 residues. CDR1 is MDHEN, CDR2 SYDVKM, per germline. The CDR3 DNA sequence: TGTGCCAGCCGGACAGGGGTAGTTCAGCCCCAGCATTTT. As protein: CASRTGVVQPQHF.

The chain combines TRBV19 with TRBJ1-2; D gene ambiguous. V lost 5 bases, J lost 13 bases, and 17 bases lay in between. The CDR3 consists of 12 residues. The germline V gene has CDR1 LNHDA and CDR2 SQIVND (reference sequence). CDR3 sequence (DNA): TGTGCCAGTAGTCAACACCCGCAGAGGTTCACCTTC. It translates to CASSQHPQRFTF.

The V and J genes are TRBV5-4 and TRBJ2-1; 7 bases line up with TRBD1. The CDR3 covers 15 residues. Trimming took 4 bases from V and 7 from J; bases not matched to a gene: 11. Germline CDR1 reads SGHNT; CDR2 reads YYREEE (reference sequence). For the CDR3, the DNA is TGTGCCAGCAGCCTTCCCCGGGACAGCCATAATGAGCAGTTCTTC. Amino acid sequence: CASSLPRDSHNEQFF.

The chain carries TRBV6-2 or TRBV6-3 and TRBJ2-7; tentative D call: TRBD1 (5 bases). From germline, CDR1 is MNHEY and CDR2 SVGEGT. V lost 4 bases, J lost 3 bases, and 13 bases lay in between. This CDR3 has 14 residues. The CDR3 loop reads CASSSKGFIYEQYF. CDR3 coding DNA: TGTGCCAGCAGTTCGAAGGGGTTTATCTACGAGCAGTACTTC.

This clone was seen just once. The chain carries TRBV5-1 and TRBJ2-2; tentative D call: TRBD1 (6 bases). V was cut by 4 bases and J by 4 bases, with 14 bases left in between. The CDR3 has 15 residues. The germline gives CDR1 SGHRS, CDR2 YFSETQ. CDR3 sequence: CASSEQGMGTGELFF. For the CDR3, the DNA is TGCGCCAGCAGCGAACAGGGAATGGGCACCGGGGAGCTGTTTTTT.